The 23 T cell receptor beta chains below were found in one sample sequenced in a study of tumor-infiltrating lymphocytes in localized non-small cell lung cancer. Profiled with immunoSEQ multiplex PCR; TCRdb holds only in-frame clones, not every one. The sample lists around 12,000 clones, 65% to 90% seen once, with approximately 7.8% in the top ten. The sample taken for sequencing was uninvolved lung tissue not adjacent to the tumor. The origin of the receptors is a human donor with non-small cell lung cancer.

The genes are TRBV6-1 and TRBJ1-6, with D perhaps matching TRBD1 (5 bases). Germline V gene data show CDR1 as MNHNS and CDR2 as SASEGT. Trimming stripped 2 bases from V and 6 bases from J, with 20 bases between. The CDR3 runs to 18 residues. Written as DNA, the CDR3 is TGTGCCAGCAGTGAACCGTTTGGGGGGGAGAAGGCTAATTCACCCCTCCACTTT. Amino acid sequence: CASSEPFGGEKANSPLHF.

This clone appeared a single time. This chain connects TRBV19 to TRBJ1-5, with a possible D match to TRBD1 (6 bases). The V gene lost 8 bases and the J gene lost 6 bases, with 14 bases spanning the gap. The CDR3 length is 13 residues. The germline gives CDR1 LNHDA, CDR2 SQIVND (reference sequence). CDR3: CASGGLQGQPQHF. The CDR3, as DNA: TGTGCCAGTGGGGGACTACAGGGTCAGCCCCAGCATTTT. The full variable domain, completed using reference TRBV19 and TRBJ1-5, is DGGITQSPKYLFRKEGQNVTLSCEQNLNHDAMYWYRQDPGQGLRLIYYSQIVNDFQKGDIAEGYSVSREKKESFPLTVTSAQKNPTAFYLCASGGLQGQPQHFGDGTRLSIL.

The gene calls are TRBV4-1 and TRBJ1-5, with D unresolved. The germline V gene encodes CDR1 MGHRA and CDR2 YSYEKL. The CDR3 extends over 14 amino acids. The V end was cut by 4 bases, the J end by 4 bases, with 11 bases between. CDR3 DNA sequence: TGCGCCAGCAGCCTCAAGGGTGGAAATCAGCCCCAGCATTTT. Amino acids: CASSLKGGNQPQHF.

The rearrangement uses TRBV11-2 and TRBJ1-2, with D maybe TRBD1 (6 bases). V lost 0 bases to trimming and J lost 2 bases, with 16 bases between them. The germline V gene has CDR1 SGHAT and CDR2 FQNNGV. CDR3 length: 17 amino acids. The CDR3 DNA sequence: TGTGCCAGCAGCTTAGATCTCTGGGGGGCGCAGAACTATGGCTACACCTTC. It specifies CASSLDLWGAQNYGYTF.

The gene calls are TRBV30 and TRBJ1-2; maybe TRBD1 (6 bases). Germline V lookup: CDR1 GTSNPN, CDR2 SVGIG (reference sequence). This CDR3 has 14 residues. V was trimmed by 2 bases and J by 7 bases, leaving 17 bases between them. The CDR3 sequence: CAWSPRGGPSGYTF. The CDR3 nucleotides are TGTGCCTGGAGTCCCCGGGGGGGCCCCTCTGGCTACACCTTC.

The chain joins TRBV7-2 to TRBJ1-5; D is unresolved. The V end was cut by 4 bases, the J end by 1 base, with 14 bases between. The CDR3 is 16 residues long. Germline CDR1 and CDR2: SGHTA and FQGNSA. The chain's CDR3 is CASSYAAFPSNQPQHF. The DNA of the CDR3 is TGTGCCAGCAGCTACGCAGCTTTCCCGAGCAATCAGCCCCAGCATTTT. Drawing the rest from reference TRBV7-2 and TRBJ1-5, the complete variable domain is GAGVSQSPSNKVTEKGKDVELRCDPISGHTALYWYRQSLGQGLEFLIYFQGNSAPDKSGLPSDRFSAERTGGSVSTLTIQRTQQEDSAVYLCASSYAAFPSNQPQHFGDGTRLSIL.

The V gene is TRBV29-1, the J gene TRBJ2-7, with 10 bases that match TRBD1. CDR3 length: 13 amino acids. Germline lookup yields CDR1 SQVTM and CDR2 ANQGSEA. The V segment lost 5 bases and the J segment 0 bases; nucleotides outside the gene matches: 1. The CDR3 sequence: CSVRQGASYEQYF. The DNA of the CDR3 is TGCAGCGTTCGACAGGGGGCCTCCTACGAGCAGTACTTC.

The chain is built from TRBV2 and TRBJ1-4, with D unclear. Trimming took off 6 bases at V and 4 bases at J, with 15 bases between the two ends. CDR1 and CDR2 from the germline V gene are SNHLY and FYNNEI. This CDR3 has 15 residues. CDR3 loop: CASRGGRVFNEKLFF. The CDR3 bases are TGTGCCAGCAGGGGAGGACGGGTCTTTAATGAAAAACTGTTTTTT.

This clone has only a few counts. The gene calls are TRBV7-6 and TRBJ1-1; D ambiguous. The V and J ends lost 0 bases and 4 bases respectively, with 9 bases between them. This CDR3 is built from 14 residues. In germline, CDR1 is SGHVS, CDR2 FNYEAQ. CDR3 loop: CASSLAWDPTEAFF. As DNA, the CDR3 is TGTGCCAGCAGCTTAGCGTGGGATCCCACTGAAGCTTTCTTT.

This clone was seen only a few times. This chain joins TRBV4-2 and TRBJ2-3, with D possibly TRBD2 on 7 matching bases. CDR1 is LGHNA, CDR2 YNFKEQ, per germline. The CDR3 covers 15 residues. The V end lost 4 bases, the J end lost 6 bases, and 17 bases lay between the germline ends. The CDR3 region has the DNA TGTGCCAGCAGCCGTACTGTGGGGGGGGGCGATACGCAGTATTTT. Protein product: CASSRTVGGGDTQYF.

This clone was observed once. The J gene is TRBJ1-1, the V gene TRBV27; 8 nucleotides agree with TRBD1. CDR1 MNHEY and CDR2 SMNVEV come from the germline V gene (reference sequence). The CDR3 runs 14 residues. The ends lost 3 bases at V and 6 bases at J; junction bases unmatched: 6. The CDR3 nucleotides read TGTGCCAGCAGTTTGGGACAGGAGTATTCTGAAGCTTTCTTT. Translating gives CASSLGQEYSEAFF.

This clone came up once. The chain is built from TRBV11-3 and TRBJ2-7; D may be TRBD1 (6 bases). The CDR3 is 14 amino acids. Germline CDR1 SGHNT, CDR2 YENEEA. V lost 1 base, J lost 5 bases, and 12 bases lay in between. The CDR3 region is CASSLGAGEHEQYF. CDR3 DNA sequence: TGTGCCAGCAGCTTAGGTGCAGGGGAACACGAGCAGTACTTC.

The genes are TRBV27 and TRBJ2-7; D is unclear. The germline V gene has CDR1 MNHEY and CDR2 SMNVEV (reference sequence). The CDR3 extends over 13 amino acids. Deletions cut 0 bases from V and 7 bases from J, with 10 bases between. The CDR3 loop is CASSLSVWGEQYF. CDR3 nucleotide sequence: TGTGCCAGCAGTTTATCCGTGTGGGGAGAGCAGTACTTC.

The J gene is TRBJ2-3, the V gene TRBV6-5; D possibly corresponds to TRBD1 (5 bases). The CDR3 consists of 15 residues. Germline lookup yields CDR1 MNHEY and CDR2 SVGAGI. Trimming pared 2 bases from V and 5 bases from J, leaving 14 bases between. Written as DNA, the CDR3 is TGTGCCAGCAGTTACGGAGTGACCCAGGGAGATACGCAGTATTTT. It encodes CASSYGVTQGDTQYF.

This clone was recorded a few times. This chain connects TRBV7-3 to TRBJ1-2; 8 bases align to TRBD1. CDR1 is SGHTA, CDR2 FQGTGA, per germline. Trimming cost V 6 bases and J 6 bases; bases outside gene matches: 6. This CDR3 has 13 residues. The CDR3 is CASSDGTGNGYTF. In DNA, the CDR3 is TGTGCCAGCAGTGACGGGACAGGCAATGGCTACACCTTC.

This rearrangement joins TRBV5-1 to TRBJ1-3, with D possibly being TRBD1 (5 bases). This CDR3 comprises 15 residues. The V gene lost 0 bases and the J gene lost 2 bases, with 9 bases spanning the gap. CDR1 is SGHRS and CDR2 is YFSETQ in the germline V gene. For the CDR3, the DNA is TGCGCCAGCAGCTTGGGGGACTTACCTGGAAACACCATATATTTT. It encodes CASSLGDLPGNTIYF.

The chain links TRBV4-3 to TRBJ2-2, with 8 bases that match TRBD1. This CDR3 contains 16 residues. The V gene end was trimmed by 1 base and the J gene end by 5 bases; junction bases not matched to a gene: 6. The germline V gene encodes CDR1 LGHNA and CDR2 YSLEER. The DNA for the CDR3 is TGCGCCAGCAGCCAAGGTGTGGGACAGGAAACCGGGGAGCTGTTTTTT. Encoded protein: CASSQGVGQETGELFF.

The chain links TRBV5-6 to TRBJ1-1, with TRBD1 matching over 9 bases. The germline CDR1 and CDR2 sequences are SGHDT and YYEEEE. Losses at the gene ends were 4 bases for V and 5 bases for J; bases not matched to a gene: 9. This CDR3 is 15 amino acids long. CDR3 sequence: CASSPRTGAGTEAFF. DNA of the CDR3: TGTGCCAGCAGCCCTCGGACAGGGGCAGGTACTGAAGCTTTCTTT. The full variable domain, with the rest looked up from reference TRBV5-6 and TRBJ1-1, is DAGVTQSPTHLIKTRGQQVTLRCSPKSGHDTVSWYQQALGQGPQFIFQYYEEEERQRGNFPDRFSGHQFPNYSSELNVNALLLGDSALYLCASSPRTGAGTEAFFGQGTRLTVV.

This chain uses TRBV7-2 with TRBJ1-2; D gene ambiguous. The CDR3 is 12 amino acids. Germline V gene data show CDR1 as SGHTA and CDR2 as FQGNSA. The V gene lost 3 bases and the J gene lost 8 bases, with 10 bases spanning the gap. Here the CDR3 reads CASSLWEIGYTF. CDR3 bases: TGTGCCAGCAGCTTGTGGGAGATAGGCTACACCTTC. Combining the CDR3 with reference TRBV7-2 and TRBJ1-2 gives the whole variable domain GAGVSQSPSNKVTEKGKDVELRCDPISGHTALYWYRQSLGQGLEFLIYFQGNSAPDKSGLPSDRFSAERTGGSVSTLTIQRTQQEDSAVYLCASSLWEIGYTFGSGTRLTVV.

V and J are TRBV5-1 and TRBJ2-1; D ambiguous. The CDR3 is made up of 14 amino acids. The ends were cut back, 7 bases at V and 2 bases at J, with 13 bases in the middle. Germline V gene lookup returns CDR1 SGHRS and CDR2 YFSETQ. DNA of the CDR3: TGCGCCAGCCAAATAGGAGAAACCTACAATGAGCAGTTCTTC. This sequence encodes CASQIGETYNEQFF.

This sequence joins TRBV2 and TRBJ1-2, with 7 bases matching TRBD1. V gave up 3 bases and J gave up 0 bases; unmatched junction bases: 4. CDR3 size: 15 residues. Germline values: CDR1 SNHLY, CDR2 FYNNEI. The CDR3 reads CASSEDRTANYGYTF. The CDR3 coding sequence is TGTGCCAGCAGTGAGGACAGGACTGCTAACTATGGCTACACCTTC.

This clone has a handful of counts. Here the CDR3 reads CASSPQGPNTGELFF. The CDR3 region has the DNA TGTGCCAGCAGCCCACAGGGCCCGAACACCGGGGAGCTGTTTTTT. This chain uses TRBV7-2 with TRBJ2-2, with D possibly being TRBD1 (6 bases). The CDR3 has 15 residues. V shed 5 bases and J shed 0 bases, with 10 bases lying between them. The germline V gene encodes CDR1 SGHTA and CDR2 FQGNSA.

The genes are TRBV27 and TRBJ2-5; 13 bases are shared with TRBD2. Losses at the gene ends were 2 bases for V and 5 bases for J; bases not matched to a gene: 8. The CDR3 sequence is 17 residues long. Germline CDR1 and CDR2: MNHEY and SMNVEV (reference sequence). The CDR3 is CASSLGVLAGGLETQYF. DNA of the CDR3: TGTGCCAGCAGTTTAGGGGTACTAGCGGGGGGGCTGGAGACCCAGTACTTC.